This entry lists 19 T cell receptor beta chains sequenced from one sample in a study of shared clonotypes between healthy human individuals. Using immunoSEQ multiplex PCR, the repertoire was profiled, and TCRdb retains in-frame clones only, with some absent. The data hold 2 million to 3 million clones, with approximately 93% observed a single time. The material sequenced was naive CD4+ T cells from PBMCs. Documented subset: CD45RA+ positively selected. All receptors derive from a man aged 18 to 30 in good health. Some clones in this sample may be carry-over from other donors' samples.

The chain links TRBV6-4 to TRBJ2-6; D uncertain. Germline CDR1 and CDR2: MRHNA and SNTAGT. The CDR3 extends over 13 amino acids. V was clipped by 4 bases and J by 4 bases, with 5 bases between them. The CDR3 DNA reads TGTGCCAGCAGTGCTCCGGGGGCCAACGTCCTGACTTTC. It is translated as CASSAPGANVLTF.

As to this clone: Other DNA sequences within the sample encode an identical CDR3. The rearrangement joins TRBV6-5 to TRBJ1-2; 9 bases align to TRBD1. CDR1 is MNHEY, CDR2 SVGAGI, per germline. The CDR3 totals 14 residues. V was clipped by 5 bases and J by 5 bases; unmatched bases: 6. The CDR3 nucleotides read TGTGCCAGCAGTCCGCGGGACAGGGATTATGGCTACACCTTC. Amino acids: CASSPRDRDYGYTF.

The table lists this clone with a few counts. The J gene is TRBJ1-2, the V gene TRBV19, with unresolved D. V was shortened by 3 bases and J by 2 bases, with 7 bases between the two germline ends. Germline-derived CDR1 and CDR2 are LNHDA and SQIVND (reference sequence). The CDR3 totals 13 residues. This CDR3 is CASSMTGNYGYTF. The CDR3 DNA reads TGTGCCAGTAGTATGACGGGGAACTATGGCTACACCTTC. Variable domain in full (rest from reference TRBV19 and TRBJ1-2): DGGITQSPKYLFRKEGQNVTLSCEQNLNHDAMYWYRQDPGQGLRLIYYSQIVNDFQKGDIAEGYSVSREKKESFPLTVTSAQKNPTAFYLCASSMTGNYGYTFGSGTRLTVV.

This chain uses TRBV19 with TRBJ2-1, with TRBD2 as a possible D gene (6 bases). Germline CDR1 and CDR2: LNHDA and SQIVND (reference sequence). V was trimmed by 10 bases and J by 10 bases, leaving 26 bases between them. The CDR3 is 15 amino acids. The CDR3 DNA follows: TGTGCCACTCTTTCACTCGGGACTGTTTCGTCGGAGCAGTTCTTC. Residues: CATLSLGTVSSEQFF.

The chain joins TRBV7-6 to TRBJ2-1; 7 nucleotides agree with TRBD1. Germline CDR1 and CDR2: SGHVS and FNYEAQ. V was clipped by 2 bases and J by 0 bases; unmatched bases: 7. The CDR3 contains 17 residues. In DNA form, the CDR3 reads TGTGCCAGCAGCTTACGTGCACAGGGGAGCTCCTACAATGAGCAGTTCTTC. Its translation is CASSLRAQGSSYNEQFF.

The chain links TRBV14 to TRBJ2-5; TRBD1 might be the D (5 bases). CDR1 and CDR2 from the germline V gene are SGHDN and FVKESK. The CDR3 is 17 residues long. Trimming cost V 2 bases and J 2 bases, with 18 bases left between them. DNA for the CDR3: TGTGCCAGCAGCCAAATCTTACGACGACAGAATCAAGAGACCCAGTACTTC. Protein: CASSQILRRQNQETQYF. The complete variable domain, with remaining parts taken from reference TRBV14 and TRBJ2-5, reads EAGVTQFPSHSVIEKGQTVTLRCDPISGHDNLYWYRRVMGKEIKFLLHFVKESKQDESGMPNNRFLAERTGGTYSTLKVQPAELEDSGVYFCASSQILRRQNQETQYFGPGTRLLVL.

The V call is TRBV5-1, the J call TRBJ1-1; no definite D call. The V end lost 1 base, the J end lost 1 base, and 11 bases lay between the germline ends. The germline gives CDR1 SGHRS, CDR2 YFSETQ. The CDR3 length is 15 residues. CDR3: CASSLLGNQNTEAFF. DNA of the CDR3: TGCGCCAGCAGCTTGTTGGGTAATCAGAACACTGAAGCTTTCTTT.

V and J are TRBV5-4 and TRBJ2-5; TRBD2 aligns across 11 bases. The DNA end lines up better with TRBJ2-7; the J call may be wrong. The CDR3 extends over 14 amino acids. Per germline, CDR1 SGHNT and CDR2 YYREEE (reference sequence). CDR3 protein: CATTPGTSGYEQYF. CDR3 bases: TGTGCCACAACTCCCGGGACTAGCGGCTACGAGCAGTACTTC.

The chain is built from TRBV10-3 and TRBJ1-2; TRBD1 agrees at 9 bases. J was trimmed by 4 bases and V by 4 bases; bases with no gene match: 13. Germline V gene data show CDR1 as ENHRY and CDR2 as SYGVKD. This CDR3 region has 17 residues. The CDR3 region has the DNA TGTGCCATCAGTGGGGACCCCCCGGGACAGGGCATCTATGGCTACACCTTC. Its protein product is CAISGDPPGQGIYGYTF.

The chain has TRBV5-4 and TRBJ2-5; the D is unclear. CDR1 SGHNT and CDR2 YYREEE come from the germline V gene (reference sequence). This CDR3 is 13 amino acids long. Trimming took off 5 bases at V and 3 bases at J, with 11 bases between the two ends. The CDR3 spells CASRRVSEETQYF. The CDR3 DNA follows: TGTGCCAGCAGAAGAGTTAGTGAAGAGACCCAGTACTTC.

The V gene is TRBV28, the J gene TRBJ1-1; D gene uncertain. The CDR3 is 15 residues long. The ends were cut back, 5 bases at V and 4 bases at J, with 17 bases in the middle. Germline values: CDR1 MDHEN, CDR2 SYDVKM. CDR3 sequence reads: CASSPHAGYGTEAFF. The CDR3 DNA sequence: TGTGCCAGCAGTCCCCACGCCGGGTACGGCACTGAAGCTTTCTTT.

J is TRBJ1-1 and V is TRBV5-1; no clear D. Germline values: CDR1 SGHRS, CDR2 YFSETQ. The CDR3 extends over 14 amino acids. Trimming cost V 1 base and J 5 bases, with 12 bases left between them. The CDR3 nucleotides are TGCGCCAGCAGCTTGTTGGCTGGGTCGACTGAAGCTTTCTTT. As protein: CASSLLAGSTEAFF.

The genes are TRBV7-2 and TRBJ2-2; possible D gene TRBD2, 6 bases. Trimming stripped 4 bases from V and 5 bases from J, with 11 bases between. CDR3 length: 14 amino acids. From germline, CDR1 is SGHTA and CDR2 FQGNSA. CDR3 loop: CASSSWGGTGELFF. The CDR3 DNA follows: TGTGCCAGCAGCTCCTGGGGAGGTACCGGGGAGCTGTTTTTT.

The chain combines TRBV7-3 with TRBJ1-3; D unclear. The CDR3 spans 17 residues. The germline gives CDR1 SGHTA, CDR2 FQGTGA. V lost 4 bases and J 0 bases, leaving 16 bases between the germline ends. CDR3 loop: CASSSAGGPYSGNTIYF. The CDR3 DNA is TGTGCCAGCAGCTCTGCGGGCGGTCCCTACTCTGGAAACACCATATATTTT.

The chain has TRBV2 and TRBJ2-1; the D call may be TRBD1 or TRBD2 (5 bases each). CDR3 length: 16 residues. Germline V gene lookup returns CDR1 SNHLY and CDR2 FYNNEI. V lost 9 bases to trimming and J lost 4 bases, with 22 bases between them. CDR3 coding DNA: TGTGCCAGTCTCTCTGGGACCGAGCGGTTTTACAATGAGCAGTTCTTC. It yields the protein CASLSGTERFYNEQFF.

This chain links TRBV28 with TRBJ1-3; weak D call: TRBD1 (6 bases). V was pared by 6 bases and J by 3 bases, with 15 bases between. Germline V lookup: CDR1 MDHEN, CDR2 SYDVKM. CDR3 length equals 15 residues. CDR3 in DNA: TGTGCCAGCAGCCACAGGGCCTTAAGTGGAAACACCATATATTTT. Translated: CASSHRALSGNTIYF.

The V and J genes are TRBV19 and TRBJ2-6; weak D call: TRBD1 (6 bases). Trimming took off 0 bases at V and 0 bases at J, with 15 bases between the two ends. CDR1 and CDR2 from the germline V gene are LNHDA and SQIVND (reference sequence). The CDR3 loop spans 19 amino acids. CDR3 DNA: TGTGCCAGTAGTATAGATCGGCAGGGGCCGTCCTCTGGGGCCAACGTCCTGACTTTC. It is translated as CASSIDRQGPSSGANVLTF.

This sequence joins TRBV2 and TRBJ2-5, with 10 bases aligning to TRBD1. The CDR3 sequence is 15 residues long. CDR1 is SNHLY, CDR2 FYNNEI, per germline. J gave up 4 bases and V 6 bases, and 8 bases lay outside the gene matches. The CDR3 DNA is TGTGCCAGCAGGAGCCAGACAGGGGGCGGAGAGACCCAGTACTTC. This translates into CASRSQTGGGETQYF.

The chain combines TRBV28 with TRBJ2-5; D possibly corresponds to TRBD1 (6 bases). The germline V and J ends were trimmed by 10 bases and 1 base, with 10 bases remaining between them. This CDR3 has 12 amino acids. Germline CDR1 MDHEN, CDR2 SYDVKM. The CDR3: CATVDSQETQYF. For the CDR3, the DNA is TGTGCCACCGTGGACAGCCAAGAGACCCAGTACTTC.